This TCR beta chain was retrieved from a study of a mutant IDH1 vaccine in newly diagnosed glioma. As for time point: baseline, week 1 (first vaccination visit). This sample's treatment: pre-vaccination baseline after standard-of-care therapy. Generated by immunoSEQ multiplex PCR, the TCRdb table keeps only in-frame clones and is missing some. The data hold 55,000 to 70,000 clones, with about 86% observed a single time. Germline CDR1 reads SGHNT; CDR2 reads YENEEA. The CDR3 is 16 residues long. The V end lost 6 bases, the J end lost 7 bases, and 21 bases lay between the germline ends. This receptor was identified in a man younger than 45 with glioma. The rearrangement joins TRBV11-3 to TRBJ2-2, with D perhaps matching TRBD1 or TRBD2 (6 bases each). The sample consisted of PBMCs, taken from a glioma patient treated with radiotherapy, temozolomide or both. The CDR3 nucleotides are TGTGCCAGCAGTCCTAAACAGGGTGGCGGGATCGGGGAGCTGTTTTTT. Encoded protein: CASSPKQGGGIGELFF. The whole variable domain, filled in from reference TRBV11-3 and TRBJ2-2, reads EAGVVQSPRYKIIEKKQPVAFWCNPISGHNTLYWYLQNLGQGPELLIRYENEEAVDDSQLPKDRFSAERLKGVDSTLKIQPAELGDSAVYLCASSPKQGGGIGELFFGEGSRLTVL.